This T cell receptor (beta chain) originates from a study of blood T cell repertoires in COVID-19. Study as a whole: Researchers got acute and convalescent COVID-19 samples from the United States, Italy and Spain. Sample material is recorded as cDNA or gDNA derived from T cells, B-cell-depleted T cells, or PBMCs.

CDR3 length: 15 amino acids. Trimming shortened V by 4 bases and J by 3 bases, and 17 bases separated the two germline ends. In germline, CDR1 is SGHRS, CDR2 YFSETQ. Authors' processing steps: Amplification of reference gene primers was used by the study to estimate nucleated cell counts. Measured with immunoSEQ multiplex PCR; TCRdb has only the in-frame clones, and not every one. The V and J calls and the clone size are those of that table, but D and trimming were determined from the DNA. Of roughly 220,000 clones in the sample, about four fifths were seen once. During active infection, Seattle patients enrolled and were then monitored through disease.

The chain couples TRBV5-1 to TRBJ2-7; D might be TRBD1 (7 bases). Sample: peripheral blood. The receptor's source is a woman older than 75 with COVID-19, enrolled during active disease. CDR3 sequence: CASSPGPGGYYEQYF. For the CDR3, the DNA is TGCGCCAGCAGCCCCGGTCCAGGGGGGTACTACGAGCAGTACTTC.